This TCR beta chain originates from a study of human T cells and chemical hapten exposure. Across the whole study: Slight differences in pooled library volume were the main source of varying TCR yields across samples.

Described time point: healthy volunteer bleed at 6 weeks. Unseparated into fractions, whole blood served as the source from which total RNA was extracted. The CDR3 is made up of 14 amino acids. Germline values: CDR1 ENHRY, CDR2 SYGVKD. V dropped 0 bases and J dropped 3 bases, with 8 bases sitting between them. The library labeled individual cDNA molecules by adding unique molecular identifiers to them. Authors' methods: Sample TCR totals centred on a median of approximately 96,000, ranging roughly 23,224 to 690,600. Via MiXCR, TCRdb re-called the RACE reads, giving one row per CDR3 protein. The authors' filters were not applied to this entry. The sample lists more than 75,000 distinct CDR3 sequences; 8.6% were seen once. In the case of this clonotype: No antigen is known for it.

Study outcomes and limitations: There was no change with DPC sensitization in TCRs above 1 in 1000 frequency.

The V call is TRBV10-3, the J call TRBJ2-5; D call uncertain. Source material: whole blood. This clonotype was sampled from a male donor in good health. Some clones in this sample may be carry-over from other donors' samples. Written as DNA, the CDR3 is TGTGCCATCAGTGAGTCGGGCGGAGAAGAGACCCAGTACTTC. Its protein is CAISESGGEETQYF.